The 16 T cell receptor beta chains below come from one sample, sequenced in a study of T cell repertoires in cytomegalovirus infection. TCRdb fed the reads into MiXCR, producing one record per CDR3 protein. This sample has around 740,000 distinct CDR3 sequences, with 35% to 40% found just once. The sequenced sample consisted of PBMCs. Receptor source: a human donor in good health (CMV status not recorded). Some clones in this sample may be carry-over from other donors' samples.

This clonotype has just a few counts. The CDR3: CASSVGRSEQFF. DNA of the CDR3: TGTGCCAGTTCCGTGGGGAGAAGCGAGCAGTTCTTC. J is TRBJ2-1 and V is TRBV19; a weak D match, TRBD2 (5 bases). The germline V gene encodes CDR1 LNHDA and CDR2 SQIVND (reference sequence). Deletions cut 8 bases from V and 10 bases from J, with 15 bases between. The CDR3 runs to 12 residues.

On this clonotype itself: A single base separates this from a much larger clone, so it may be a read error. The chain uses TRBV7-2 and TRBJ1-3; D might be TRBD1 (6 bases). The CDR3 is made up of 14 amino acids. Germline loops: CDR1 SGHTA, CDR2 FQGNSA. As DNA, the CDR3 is TGTGCCAGAAGCTTCGGCAGGGGAGGAAACACCATATATTTT. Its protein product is CARSFGRGGNTIYF.

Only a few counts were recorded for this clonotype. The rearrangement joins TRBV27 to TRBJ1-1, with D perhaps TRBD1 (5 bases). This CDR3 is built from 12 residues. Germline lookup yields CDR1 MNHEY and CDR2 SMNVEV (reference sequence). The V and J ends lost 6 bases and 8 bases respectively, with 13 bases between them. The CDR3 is CASSSGTYEAFF. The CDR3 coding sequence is TGTGCCAGCAGCTCTGGGACGTACGAAGCTTTCTTT.

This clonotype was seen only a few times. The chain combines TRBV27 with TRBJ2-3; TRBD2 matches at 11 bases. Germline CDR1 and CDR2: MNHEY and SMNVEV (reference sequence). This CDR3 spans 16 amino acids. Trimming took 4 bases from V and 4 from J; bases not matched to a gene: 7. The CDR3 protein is CASSSLAGVWADTQYF. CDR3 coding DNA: TGTGCCAGCAGTTCACTAGCGGGAGTCTGGGCAGATACGCAGTATTTT.

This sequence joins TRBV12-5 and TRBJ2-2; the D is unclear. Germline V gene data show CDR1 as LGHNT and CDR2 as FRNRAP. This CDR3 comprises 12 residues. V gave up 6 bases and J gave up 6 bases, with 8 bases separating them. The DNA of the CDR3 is TGTGCTAGTGGCTACTCTGCCGGGGAGCTGTTTTTT. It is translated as CASGYSAGELFF.

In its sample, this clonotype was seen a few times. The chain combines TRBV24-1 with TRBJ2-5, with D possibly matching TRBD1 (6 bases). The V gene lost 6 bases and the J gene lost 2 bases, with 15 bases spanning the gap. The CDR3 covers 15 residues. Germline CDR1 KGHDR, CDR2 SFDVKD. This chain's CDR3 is CATSLGGQGQETQYF. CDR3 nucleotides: TGTGCCACCAGTTTAGGAGGCCAGGGGCAAGAGACCCAGTACTTC.

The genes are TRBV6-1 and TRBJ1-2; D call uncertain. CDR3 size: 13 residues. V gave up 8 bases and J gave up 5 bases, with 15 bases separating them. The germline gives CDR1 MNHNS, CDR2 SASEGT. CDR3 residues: CASADSQKYGYTF. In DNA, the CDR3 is TGTGCCAGCGCGGACTCCCAAAAATATGGCTACACCTTC.

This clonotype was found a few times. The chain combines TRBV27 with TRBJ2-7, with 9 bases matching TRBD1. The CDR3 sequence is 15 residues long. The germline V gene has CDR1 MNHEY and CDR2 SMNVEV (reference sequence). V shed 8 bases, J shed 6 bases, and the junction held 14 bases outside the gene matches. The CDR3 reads CASASLTGGWSEQYF. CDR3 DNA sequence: TGTGCCAGCGCGTCCCTTACAGGGGGCTGGAGCGAGCAGTACTTC.

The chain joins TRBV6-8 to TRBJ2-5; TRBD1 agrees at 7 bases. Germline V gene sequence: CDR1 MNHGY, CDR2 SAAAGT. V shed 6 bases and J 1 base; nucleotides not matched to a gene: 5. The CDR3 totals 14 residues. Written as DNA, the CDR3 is TGTGCCAGCAGGCGACAGGGTCGCCAAGAGACCCAGTACTTC. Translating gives CASRRQGRQETQYF.

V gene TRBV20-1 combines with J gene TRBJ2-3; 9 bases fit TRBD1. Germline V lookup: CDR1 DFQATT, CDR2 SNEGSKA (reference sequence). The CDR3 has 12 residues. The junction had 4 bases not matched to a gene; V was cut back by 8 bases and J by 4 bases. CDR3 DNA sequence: TGCAGTTGCACAGGGGGCGCAGATACGCAGTATTTT. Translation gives CSCTGGADTQYF.

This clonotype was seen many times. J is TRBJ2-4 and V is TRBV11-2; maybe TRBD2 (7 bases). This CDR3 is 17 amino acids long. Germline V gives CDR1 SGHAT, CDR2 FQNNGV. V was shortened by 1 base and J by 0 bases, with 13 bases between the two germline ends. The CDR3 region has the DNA TGTGCCAGCAGCTTAGTGGGGGGGCAGGAAGCCAAAAACATTCAGTACTTC. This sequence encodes CASSLVGGQEAKNIQYF.

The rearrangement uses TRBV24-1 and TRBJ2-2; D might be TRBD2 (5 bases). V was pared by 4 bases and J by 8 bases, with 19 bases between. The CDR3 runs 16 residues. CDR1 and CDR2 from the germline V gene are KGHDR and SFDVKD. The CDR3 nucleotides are TGTGCCACCAGTGAAAGTTTGGAGGATCCCGTAGGGGAGCTGTTTTTT. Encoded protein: CATSESLEDPVGELFF.

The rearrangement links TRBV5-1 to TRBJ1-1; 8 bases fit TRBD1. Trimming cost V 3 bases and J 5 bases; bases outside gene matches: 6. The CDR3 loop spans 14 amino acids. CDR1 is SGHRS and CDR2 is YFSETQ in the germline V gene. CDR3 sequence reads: CASSWDRLGTEAFF. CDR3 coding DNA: TGCGCCAGCAGCTGGGACAGGCTAGGTACTGAAGCTTTCTTT.

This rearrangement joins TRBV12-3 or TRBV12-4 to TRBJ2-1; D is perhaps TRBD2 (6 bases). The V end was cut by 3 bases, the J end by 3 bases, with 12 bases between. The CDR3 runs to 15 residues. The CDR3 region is CASSFSGRDYNEQFF. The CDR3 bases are TGTGCCAGCAGTTTTTCCGGGAGAGACTACAATGAGCAGTTCTTC.

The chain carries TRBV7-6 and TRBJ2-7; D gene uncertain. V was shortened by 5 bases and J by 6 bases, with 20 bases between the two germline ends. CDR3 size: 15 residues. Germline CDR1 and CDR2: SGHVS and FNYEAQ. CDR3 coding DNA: TGTGCCAGCAGCGAAGGGTACACGCGAAGACGCGAGCAGTACTTC. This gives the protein CASSEGYTRRREQYF.

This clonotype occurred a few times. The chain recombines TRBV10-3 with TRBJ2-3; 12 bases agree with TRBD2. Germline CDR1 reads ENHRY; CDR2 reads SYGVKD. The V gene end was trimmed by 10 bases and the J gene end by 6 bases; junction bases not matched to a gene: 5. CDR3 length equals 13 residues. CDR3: CATGLAGGDTQYF. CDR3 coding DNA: TGTGCCACTGGGCTAGCGGGGGGGGATACGCAGTATTTT.